This T cell receptor beta chain came from a study of beta chain features in type 1 diabetes. The wider study: Age, gender and cell yields were similar between patients and healthy donors.

The CDR3 is 11 amino acids. Germline CDR1 is SGHNT and CDR2 is YYREEE (reference sequence). Deletions cut 2 bases from V and 11 bases from J, with 10 bases between. Comments on this clone: Its antigen is still unknown.

Overall study findings and caveats: Moderately but significantly shorter TCRB CDR3s were found in Type 1 diabetes patients in all four CD4+ subsets.

Expressed TCRB transcripts got sequenced, as all isolated RNA was reverse transcribed. Some 3.6 million reads were obtained on average from naive, central memory and regulatory T cell samples. Method: immunoSEQ multiplex PCR; TCRdb's copy keeps in-frame clones and lacks some. The sample gives 60,000 or so clones, 52% of which show up once; 2.6% is in the top ten. The sample comprised Tregs from blood. The clonotype originates from a woman in her thirties or forties with type 1 diabetes. The chain joins TRBV5-4 to TRBJ1-1; the D gene is possibly TRBD1 (5 bases). The CDR3, as DNA: TGTGCCAGCAGCTTCTCGGGGGAGGCTTTCTTT. Encoded protein: CASSFSGEAFF.